These T cell receptor beta chains were read from a single sample in a study. TCRdb reprocessed the 5' RACE reads with MiXCR, giving one entry per CDR3 protein. The sample contains just under 65,000 distinct CDR3 sequences, about 20% of which appear only once. The specimen sequenced was memory CD4+ T cells sorted from a lymph node. The receptors originated from a female donor with breast cancer. The CDR3 runs from the conserved cysteine through the conserved F or W. A D gene is named only where the DNA matches it firmly. The listing skips clone size in some rows; elsewhere it reads once, few, many or a size class.

v_call	d_call	j_call	clone_size	cdr3_aa	cdr3_nt
TRBV5-1	TRBD1	TRBJ1-2	many	CASSLVSGQGPETF	TGCGCCAGCAGCTTGGTGTCGGGACAGGGTCCGGAGACCTTC
TRBV3-1	TRBD1	TRBJ1-2	-	CASSQQTGSYGYTF	TGTGCCAGCAGCCAACAGACAGGGAGCTATGGCTACACCTTC
TRBV7-6	-	TRBJ2-6	few	CASSPRAISGANVLTF	TGTGCCAGCAGCCCACGGGCCATCTCTGGGGCCAACGTCCTGACTTTC
TRBV20-1	TRBD1	TRBJ1-5	-	CSARQTGGDQPQHF	TGCAGTGCTAGACAAACAGGGGGGGATCAGCCCCAGCATTTT
TRBV7-8	TRBD1	TRBJ1-6	few	CASSVRDSNSPLHF	TGTGCCAGCAGCGTGAGGGACAGTAATTCACCCCTCCACTTT
TRBV5-1	-	TRBJ2-3	many	CASTRDQGTDTQYF	TGCGCCAGCACCAGGGACCAAGGCACAGATACGCAGTATTTT
TRBV10-1	-	TRBJ1-1	-	CASSVSTSPNTEAFF	TGCGCCAGCAGTGTCTCGACATCGCCAAACACTGAAGCTTTCTTT
TRBV25-1	-	TRBJ2-4	-	CASSEPATGTKNIQYF	TGTGCCAGCAGTGAACCGGCCACAGGGACCAAAAACATTCAGTACTTC
TRBV5-1	-	TRBJ2-1	few	CASSPARGLSGDNGQFF	TGCGCCAGCAGCCCTGCCCGAGGGCTGTCCGGGGATAATGGGCAGTTCTTC
TRBV20-1	-	TRBJ2-4	-	CSARVGENIQYF	TGCAGTGCTAGGGTCGGGGAAAACATTCAGTACTTC
TRBV18	-	TRBJ1-1	-	CASSPPHGGNTEAFF	TGTGCCAGCTCACCACCGCACGGAGGGAACACTGAAGCTTTCTTT
TRBV11-2	-	TRBJ2-7	many	CASSLAISSYEQYF	TGTGCCAGCAGCTTAGCGATTAGCTCCTACGAGCAGTACTTC
TRBV11-2	-	TRBJ1-5	-	CASRYLGSNQPQHF	TGTGCCAGCAGGTATTTAGGTTCCAATCAGCCCCAGCATTTT
TRBV20-1	TRBD2	TRBJ2-7	-	CSAGSGLAGTYEQYF	TGCAGTGCTGGAAGTGGACTAGCGGGAACCTACGAGCAGTACTTC
TRBV9	-	TRBJ2-7	many	CASSARDGKTYEQYF	TGTGCCAGCAGCGCCCGGGACGGCAAGACCTACGAGCAGTACTTC
TRBV12-3/TRBV12-4	-	TRBJ1-5	-	CASSNKAGGIGNQPQHF	TGTGCCAGCAGTAACAAGGCCGGGGGAATCGGCAATCAGCCCCAGCATTTT
TRBV7-2	TRBD1	TRBJ1-2	-	CASSRTGFYGYTF	TGTGCCAGCAGCAGGACAGGCTTTTATGGCTACACCTTC
TRBV7-8	TRBD2	TRBJ2-2	-	CASSPRALAGPGGELFF	TGTGCCAGCAGCCCCCGGGCACTAGCGGGACCCGGCGGGGAGCTGTTTTTT
TRBV9	TRBD1	TRBJ2-3	few	CASSAGTAFTDTQYF	TGTGCCAGCAGCGCCGGGACAGCTTTTACAGATACGCAGTATTTT
TRBV3-1	TRBD2	TRBJ2-3	-	CASSLSGTDPPDTQYF	TGTGCCAGCAGCCTTAGCGGGACGGATCCCCCAGATACGCAGTATTTT
TRBV5-5	-	TRBJ1-2	many	CASSTDSGRGYTF	TGTGCCAGCAGCACGGACAGCGGCAGAGGCTACACCTTC
TRBV29-1	TRBD1	TRBJ2-3	-	CSVEPTGGDTQYF	TGCAGCGTTGAACCTACAGGGGGGGATACGCAGTATTTT
TRBV5-6	-	TRBJ2-5	-	CASSPGWETQYF	TGTGCCAGCAGCCCGGGCTGGGAGACCCAGTACTTC
TRBV7-9	TRBD2	TRBJ2-1	few	CASSRLAGVNSNEQFF	TGTGCCAGCAGCCGATTAGCGGGAGTGAACTCGAATGAGCAGTTCTTC
TRBV4-3	-	TRBJ2-3	few	CASSLEGGRSDTQYF	TGCGCCAGCAGCCTGGAGGGGGGTCGCTCAGATACGCAGTATTTT
TRBV7-9	-	TRBJ1-1	-	CASSSSYPEAFF	TGTGCCAGCAGCTCTAGCTATCCTGAAGCTTTCTTT
TRBV7-6	-	TRBJ2-7	-	CASSLAAADEQYF	TGTGCCAGCAGCTTAGCGGCGGCGGACGAGCAGTACTTC
TRBV5-1	-	TRBJ1-1	-	CASSLEGQSNTEAFF	TGCGCCAGCAGCTTGGAGGGCCAGTCGAACACTGAAGCTTTCTTT
TRBV7-8	TRBD1	TRBJ2-3	many	CASSLDRGSDTQYF	TGTGCCAGCAGCTTAGACAGGGGATCAGATACGCAGTATTTT
TRBV6-5	-	TRBJ1-4	many	CASSSLGVAFEKLFF	TGTGCCAGCAGTTCCCTAGGCGTAGCGTTCGAAAAACTGTTTTTT
TRBV28	-	TRBJ2-5	-	CASSSSHRVRETQYF	TGTGCCAGCAGCTCCTCGCACAGGGTTCGGGAGACCCAGTACTTC
TRBV4-2	-	TRBJ2-3	-	CASSQGISDTQYF	TGTGCCAGCAGCCAGGGGATCTCAGATACGCAGTATTTT
TRBV4-1	-	TRBJ1-5	-	CASSQGDQPQHF	TGCGCCAGCAGCCAGGGAGATCAGCCCCAGCATTTT
TRBV20-1	-	TRBJ1-6	-	CSARGQGWNSPLHF	TGCAGTGCTAGAGGGCAGGGCTGGAATTCACCCCTCCACTTT
TRBV6-5	-	TRBJ2-7	few	CASSSFYEQYF	TGTGCCAGCAGTTCGTTCTACGAGCAGTACTTC
TRBV5-1	-	TRBJ1-1	few	CASSLPMGTEAFF	TGCGCCAGCAGCCTCCCGATGGGAACTGAAGCTTTCTTT
TRBV7-3	TRBD1	TRBJ2-1	-	CASSSDRGGYNEQFF	TGTGCCAGCAGCTCCGACAGGGGCGGGTACAATGAGCAGTTCTTC
TRBV20-1	TRBD2	TRBJ2-1	medium-sized	CSAPISGSGNEQFF	TGCAGTGCACCCATTAGCGGGAGCGGCAATGAGCAGTTCTTC
TRBV28	-	TRBJ1-5	few	CASSLRDWGNQPQHF	TGTGCCAGCAGTTTACGGGACTGGGGCAATCAGCCCCAGCATTTT
TRBV9	TRBD2	TRBJ2-3	many	CASSPSLAGGMTDTQYF	TGTGCCAGCAGCCCTTCACTAGCGGGAGGGATGACAGATACGCAGTATTTT
TRBV7-8	TRBD2	TRBJ2-7	-	CASSPKVAGGPPYEQYF	TGTGCCAGCAGCCCTAAGGTAGCGGGAGGGCCGCCCTACGAGCAGTACTTC
TRBV9	-	TRBJ1-1	-	CASSVELNTEAFF	TGTGCCAGCAGCGTAGAGTTGAACACTGAAGCTTTCTTT
TRBV6-1	-	TRBJ1-2	-	CASSSTGLYGYTF	TGTGCCAGCAGCTCGACGGGCCTCTATGGCTACACCTTC
TRBV5-1	TRBD1	TRBJ2-3	-	CASRQGQVLTQYF	TGCGCCAGCAGACAAGGACAGGTTTTGACGCAGTATTTT
TRBV24-1	-	TRBJ1-1	-	CATRDTLNTEAFF	TGTGCCACCAGGGACACTTTGAACACTGAAGCTTTCTTT
TRBV12-3/TRBV12-4	TRBD1	TRBJ1-6	few	CASSIRGQRSPLHF	TGTGCCAGCAGCATAAGGGGACAGAGATCACCCCTCCACTTT
TRBV6-1	-	TRBJ2-2	-	CATDDSTGELFF	TGTGCCACCGATGACTCCACCGGGGAGCTGTTTTTT
TRBV12-3/TRBV12-4	-	TRBJ1-3	-	CASGVGGNTIYF	TGTGCCAGCGGAGTAGGTGGAAACACCATATATTTT
TRBV6-2/TRBV6-3	-	TRBJ1-6	many	CASSYGTRGDSPLHF	TGTGCCAGCAGTTACGGGACAAGAGGCGATTCACCCCTCCACTTT
TRBV6-1	-	TRBJ1-3	-	CASSPGNWGNTIYF	TGTGCCAGTAGTCCGGGCAACTGGGGAAACACCATATATTTT